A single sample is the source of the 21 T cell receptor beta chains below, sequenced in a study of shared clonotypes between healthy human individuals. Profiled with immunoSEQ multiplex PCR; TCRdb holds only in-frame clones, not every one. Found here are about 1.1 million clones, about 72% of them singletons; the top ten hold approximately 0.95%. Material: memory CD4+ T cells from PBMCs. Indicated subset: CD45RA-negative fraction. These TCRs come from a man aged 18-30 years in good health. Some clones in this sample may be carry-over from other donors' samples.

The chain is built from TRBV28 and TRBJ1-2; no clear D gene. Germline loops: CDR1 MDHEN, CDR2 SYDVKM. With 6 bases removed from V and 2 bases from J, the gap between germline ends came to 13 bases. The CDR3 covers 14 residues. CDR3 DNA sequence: TGTGCCAGCAGCCCCCGGAATATAAACTATGGCTACACCTTC. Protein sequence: CASSPRNINYGYTF.

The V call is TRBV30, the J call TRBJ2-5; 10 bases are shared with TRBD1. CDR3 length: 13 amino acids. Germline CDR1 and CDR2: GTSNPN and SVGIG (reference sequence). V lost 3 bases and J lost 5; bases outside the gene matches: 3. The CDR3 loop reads CAWSKTGGETQYF. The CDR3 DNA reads TGTGCCTGGAGCAAGACAGGGGGCGAGACCCAGTACTTC.

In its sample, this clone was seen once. CDR3 protein: CSVVGNTGNTIYF. The CDR3 DNA sequence: TGCAGCGTTGTTGGGAACACTGGAAACACCATATATTTT. V is TRBV29-1 and J is TRBJ1-3; D remains ambiguous. Germline CDR1 SQVTM, CDR2 ANQGSEA. V was trimmed by 4 bases and J by 2 bases, leaving 9 bases between them. The CDR3 has 13 amino acids.

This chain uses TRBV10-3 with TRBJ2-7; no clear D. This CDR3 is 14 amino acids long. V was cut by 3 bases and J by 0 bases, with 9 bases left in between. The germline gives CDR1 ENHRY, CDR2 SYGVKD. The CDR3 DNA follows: TGTGCCATCAGTGATCTTAGGGCCTCCTACGAGCAGTACTTC. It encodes CAISDLRASYEQYF.

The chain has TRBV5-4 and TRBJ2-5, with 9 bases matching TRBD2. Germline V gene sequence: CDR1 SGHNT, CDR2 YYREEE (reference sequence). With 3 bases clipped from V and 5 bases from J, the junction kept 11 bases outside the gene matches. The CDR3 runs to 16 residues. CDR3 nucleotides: TGTGCCAGCAGCTCCCGGGTAGCGGGAGCCCTGGAGACCCAGTACTTC. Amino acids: CASSSRVAGALETQYF.

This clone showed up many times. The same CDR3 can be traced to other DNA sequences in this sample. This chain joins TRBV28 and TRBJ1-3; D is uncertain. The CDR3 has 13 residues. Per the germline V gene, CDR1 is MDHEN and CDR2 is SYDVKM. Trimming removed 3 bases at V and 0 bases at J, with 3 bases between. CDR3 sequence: CASSFGSGNTIYF. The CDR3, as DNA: TGTGCCAGCAGTTTCGGCTCTGGAAACACCATATATTTT.

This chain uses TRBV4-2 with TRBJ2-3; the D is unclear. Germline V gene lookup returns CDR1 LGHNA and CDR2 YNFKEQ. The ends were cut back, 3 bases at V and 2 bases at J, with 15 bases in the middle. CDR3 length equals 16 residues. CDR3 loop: CASSQGLGGFTDTQYF. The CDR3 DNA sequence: TGTGCCAGCAGCCAGGGTCTCGGCGGATTCACAGATACGCAGTATTTT.

CDR3 in DNA: TGTGCCAGCAGCCCCCACAGGGCAGGCTATGGCTACACCTTC. This sequence encodes CASSPHRAGYGYTF. The chain joins TRBV9 to TRBJ1-2; maybe TRBD1 (6 bases). Trimming took 4 bases from V and 4 from J, leaving 14 bases between them. Germline assignment: CDR1 SGDLS and CDR2 YYNGEE. This CDR3 is 14 amino acids long.

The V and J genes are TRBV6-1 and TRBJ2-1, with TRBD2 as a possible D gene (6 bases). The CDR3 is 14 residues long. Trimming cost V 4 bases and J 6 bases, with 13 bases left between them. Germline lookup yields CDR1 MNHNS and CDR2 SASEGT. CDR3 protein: CASSGITGSNEQFF. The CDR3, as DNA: TGTGCCAGCAGTGGGATTACCGGGAGCAATGAGCAGTTCTTC.

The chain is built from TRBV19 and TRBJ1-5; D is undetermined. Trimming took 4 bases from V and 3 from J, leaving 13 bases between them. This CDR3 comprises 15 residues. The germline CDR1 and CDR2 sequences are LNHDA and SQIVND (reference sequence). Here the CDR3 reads CASSTPDGYNQPQHF. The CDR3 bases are TGTGCCAGTAGTACGCCGGATGGATACAATCAGCCCCAGCATTTT.

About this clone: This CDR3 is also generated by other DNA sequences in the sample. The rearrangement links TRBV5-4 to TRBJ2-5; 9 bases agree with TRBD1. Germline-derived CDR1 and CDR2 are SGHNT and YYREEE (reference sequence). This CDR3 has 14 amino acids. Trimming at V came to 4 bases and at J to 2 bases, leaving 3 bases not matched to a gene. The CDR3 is CASSRDRGQETQYF. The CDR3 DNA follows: TGTGCCAGCAGCCGCGACAGGGGGCAAGAGACCCAGTACTTC. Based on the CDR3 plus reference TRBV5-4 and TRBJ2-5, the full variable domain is ETGVTQSPTHLIKTRGQQVTLRCSSQSGHNTVSWYQQALGQGPQFIFQYYREEENGRGNFPPRFSGLQFPNYSSELNVNALELDDSALYLCASSRDRGQETQYFGPGTRLLVL.

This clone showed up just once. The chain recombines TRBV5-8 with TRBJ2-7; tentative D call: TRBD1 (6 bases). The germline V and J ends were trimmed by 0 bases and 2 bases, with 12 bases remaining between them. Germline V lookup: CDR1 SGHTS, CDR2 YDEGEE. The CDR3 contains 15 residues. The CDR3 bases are TGTGCCAGCAGCTTGGCCTGGGACACCGCCTACGAGCAGTACTTC. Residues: CASSLAWDTAYEQYF.

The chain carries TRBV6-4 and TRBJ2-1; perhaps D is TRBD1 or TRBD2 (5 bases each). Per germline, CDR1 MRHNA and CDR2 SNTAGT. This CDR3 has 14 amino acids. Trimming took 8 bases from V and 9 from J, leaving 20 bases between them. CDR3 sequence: CASSRDKGWSEQFF. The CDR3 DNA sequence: TGTGCCAGCTCTCGGGATAAGGGGTGGAGTGAGCAGTTCTTC.

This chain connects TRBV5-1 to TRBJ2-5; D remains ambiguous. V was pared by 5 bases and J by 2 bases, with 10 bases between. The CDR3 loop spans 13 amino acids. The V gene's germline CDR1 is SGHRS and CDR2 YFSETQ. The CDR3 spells CASRPDPQETQYF. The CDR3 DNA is TGCGCCAGCAGACCCGACCCACAAGAGACCCAGTACTTC.

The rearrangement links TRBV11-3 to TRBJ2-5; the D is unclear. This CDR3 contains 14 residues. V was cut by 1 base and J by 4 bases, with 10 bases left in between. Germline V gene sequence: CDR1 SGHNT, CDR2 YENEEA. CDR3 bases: TGTGCCAGCAGCTTAGGGGCAGGCGGAGAGACCCAGTACTTC. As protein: CASSLGAGGETQYF.

CDR3 sequence (DNA): TGCGCCAGCAGCAGGCTAGGGGGACAAATCTACGAGCAGTACTTC. Protein product: CASSRLGGQIYEQYF. The V and J genes are TRBV5-1 and TRBJ2-7, with D perhaps TRBD1 (6 bases). Germline assignment: CDR1 SGHRS and CDR2 YFSETQ. This CDR3 is built from 15 residues. V was clipped by 4 bases and J by 3 bases, with 17 bases between them.

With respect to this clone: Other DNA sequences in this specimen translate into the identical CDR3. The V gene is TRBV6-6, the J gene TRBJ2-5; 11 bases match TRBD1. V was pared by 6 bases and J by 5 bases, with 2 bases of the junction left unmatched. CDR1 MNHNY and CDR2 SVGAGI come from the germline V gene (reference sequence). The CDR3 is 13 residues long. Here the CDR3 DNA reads TGTGCCAGCAGGAGGGACAGGGGGGAGACCCAGTACTTC. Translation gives CASRRDRGETQYF.

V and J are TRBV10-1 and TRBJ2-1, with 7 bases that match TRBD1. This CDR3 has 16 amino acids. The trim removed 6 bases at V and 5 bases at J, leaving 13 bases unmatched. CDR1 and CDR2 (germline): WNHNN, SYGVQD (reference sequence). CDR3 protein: CASRPTGEERNNEQFF. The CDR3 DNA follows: TGCGCCAGCAGGCCCACAGGGGAAGAGCGGAACAATGAGCAGTTCTTC.

CDR3 sequence: CASSYSQGAGNEQFF. The CDR3 coding sequence is TGTGCCAGCAGTTACTCGCAGGGGGCTGGCAATGAGCAGTTCTTC. The genes are TRBV6-5 and TRBJ2-1, with 8 bases fitting TRBD1. This CDR3 is built from 15 residues. Germline CDR1 and CDR2: MNHEY and SVGAGI. V shed 0 bases, J shed 6 bases, and the junction held 4 bases outside the gene matches.

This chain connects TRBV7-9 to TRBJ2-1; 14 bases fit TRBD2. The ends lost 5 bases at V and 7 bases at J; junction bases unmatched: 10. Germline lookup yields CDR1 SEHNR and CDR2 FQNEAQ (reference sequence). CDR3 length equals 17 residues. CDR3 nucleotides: TGTGCCAGCAGCGGACATTCGAGGACTAGCGGGAGGAATGAGCAGTTCTTC. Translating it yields CASSGHSRTSGRNEQFF.

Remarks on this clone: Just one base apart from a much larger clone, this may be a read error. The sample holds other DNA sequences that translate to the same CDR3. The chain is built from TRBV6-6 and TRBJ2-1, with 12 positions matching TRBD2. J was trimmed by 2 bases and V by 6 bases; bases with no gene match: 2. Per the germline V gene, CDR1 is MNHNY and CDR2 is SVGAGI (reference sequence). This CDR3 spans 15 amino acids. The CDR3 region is CASRLAGGPYNEQFF. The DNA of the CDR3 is TGTGCCAGCAGGCTAGCGGGAGGGCCCTACAATGAGCAGTTCTTC.